Below, one TCR beta chain is given with its context. This clone was recorded only once. Its antigen has not been determined. No quality values exist for individual bases; no much larger clone is one base distant. The data derive from a study of shared clonotypes between healthy human individuals (TCRdb year 2020). Notes on the research overall: The cohort included a few men and two women between 18 and 49 years of age. For each donor, CD4 naive and CD4 memory were each run on three plates, CD8 naive on two plates, and CD8 memory on one plate. Blood TCR repertoires of about five healthy adults were deeply sequenced to estimate repertoire size and the extent of clonotype sharing between individuals. To increase sequencing depth and limit assay-specific biases, TCR repertoire library preparation and sequencing were carried out by different laboratories using diverse techniques. Between about 0.94 and 8.9 billion PBMCs per donor were obtained by leukapheresis.

The investigation overall reported the following: Compared with non-shared clonotypes, clonotypes shared by all four sorted-subset donors had higher generation probabilities. Estimated clonotype richness was generally larger for naive than for memory subsets. Incomplete sequencing was indicated by rarefaction of sorted-subset datasets, despite the large sequencing depth. Based on pairwise subsampling, the degree of clonotype sharing among donors was expected to be affected by sequencing depth. Sampling was limited to blood, and TCR repertoires in tissue likely differ from TCR repertoires in blood. The genetic and exposure-history diversity represented was limited by the small number of donors. About 5% of naive CD4, roughly 3.6% of naive CD8, roughly 2.5% of memory CD4, and around 0.42% of memory CD8 clonotypes were shared across several donors.

The CDR3 covers 12 residues, taking in both the cysteine and the phenylalanine. The sequence is cut down to CDR3 DNA, 36 bases in frame from base 1. V and J lose 3 bases and 8 bases, and a span of 10 bases separates them. CDR1 and CDR2 are drawn from the germline V gene (reference sequence): SEHNR, FQNEAQ. The donors were healthy, HIV-negative adults who had no recently reported acute infections or vaccinations. Every donor was a Caucasian adult residing in Nashville, Tennessee, USA. Magnetic negative selection was used to enrich CD4+ T cells, after which naive cells were positively selected on CD45RA and the negative fraction became the memory subset. After blood collection by leukapheresis, PBMCs were isolated using Ficoll-Histopaque density gradient centrifugation and then cryopreserved in the vapor phase of liquid nitrogen. Analytical flow cytometry was used to check the purity and quantity of every magnetically sorted T cell population. Each sorted fraction had its genomic DNA isolated and then quantified by UV absorbance on a Nanodrop 2000c.

Using the deep immunoSEQ assay, TCR CDR3 regions were amplified from genomic DNA by multiplex PCR. Extracted genomic DNA from each cell subset was distributed evenly across all wells of several immunoSEQ 96-well plates, and each plate was treated as a replicate. For sorted subsets, 150 to 250 ng genomic DNA, equal to 25,000 to 35,000 T cell genomes, was loaded into each replicate PCR. Purified libraries were measured with a Qubit 3.0 fluorometer, size-checked on a Bioanalyzer 2100, and measured again with the KAPA Library Quantification kit. Every immunoSEQ 96-well plate was sequenced on a separate single-read 150-cycle Illumina NextSeq 550 flow cell. Under the source paper's analysis protocol: Because the immunoSEQ output held only junctional sequences and lacked quality scores, the filtering could not match the filtering applied to full-length reads. To assign V/J genes and CDR3, sequences were annotated using PyIR, a Python wrapper for IgBLAST v1.9, with IMGT germline references. Reads were removed for weak V/J assignments (E-value above 1e-6), missing CDR3, stop codons, out-of-frame junctions, or ambiguous translated residues. A V3J clonotype was defined by an identical inferred V gene, J gene, and CDR3 amino acid sequence. Percentage overlap between repertoires was calculated by dividing the number of shared unique clonotypes by the size of the smaller repertoire. Repertoire richness was assessed with RTK rarefaction, the Chao1 estimator, and Recon v2.1 estimates of unobserved clonotypes. Generation probabilities were computed with OLGA for all TCRbeta clonotypes obtained by the gDNA method from four donors. TCRdb mirrors the immuneACCESS table, restricted to in-frame sequences. Some clones are absent from its copies; in checked studies, under half trace to an unresolved V gene, and the reason for the others is unknown. That table furnishes V, J and clone size, whereas the DNA furnished D and trimming. In this sample the table shows fewer than 850,000 clones, 60% to 80% of which occur a single time. The ten largest clonotypes hold approximately 1.8% of the sample.

The TCR originated in a woman in her twenties or thirties in good health. Recombination linked TRBV7-9 to TRBJ1-1, with no D gene named confidently. Sequences were obtained from memory CD4+ T cells sorted from blood. The cell subset or site label here, explained by the study, means: CD45RA-negative fraction. The CDR3 amino acid sequence is: CASSFAAGEAFF. The DNA sequence is as follows: TGTGCCAGCAGCTTCGCGGCAGGCGAAGCTTTCTTT. The CDR3, completed at both ends by the reference TRBV7-9 and TRBJ1-1 genes, gives the full variable domain DTGVSQNPRHKITKRGQNVTFRCDPISEHNRLYWYRQTLGQGPEFLTYFQNEAQLEKSRLLSDRFSAERPKGSFSTLEIQRTEQGDSAMYLCASSFAAGEAFFGQGTRLTVV.